This is a list of T cell receptor beta chains from one sample in a study of CD8+ T cells in alopecia areata. Libraries were prepared by immunoSEQ multiplex PCR; TCRdb keeps only in-frame clonotypes and omits some of them. The data show approximately 99,000 clones, with roughly 60% seen just once and 20% to 25% held by the top ten. The sample taken for sequencing was CD8+ T cells sorted from blood. These receptors all stem from a human donor in good health. CDR3s include the opening cysteine and the closing phenylalanine or tryptophan. A D gene is named only where the DNA matches it firmly. Clone size appears in some rows only: once, few, many, or a class for an expanded clone.

D gene | J gene | V gene | CDR3 length | clone size | CDR3 DNA | CDR3 protein
- | TRBJ2-7 | TRBV28 | 14 | - | TGTGCCAGCAGTTTTTCCGGGGAGGTCCGCGAGCAGTACTTC | CASSFSGEVREQYF
TRBD1 | TRBJ1-1 | TRBV15 | 16 | many | TGTGCCACCAGCAGAGATAGGGAGGGGGCGTACACTGAAGCTTTCTTT | CATSRDREGAYTEAFF
- | TRBJ1-6 | TRBV7-8 | 14 | - | TGTGCCAGCAGCTTGGGGGGTGGATATTCACCCCTCCACTTT | CASSLGGGYSPLHF
TRBD1 | TRBJ2-1 | TRBV5-6 | 14 | - | TGTGCCAGCAGTTCCGGGACAGGGCACAATGAGCAGTTCTTC | CASSSGTGHNEQFF
TRBD2 | TRBJ2-7 | TRBV27 | 15 | - | TGTGCCAGCAGTATAATAGCGGGGAGTACCTACGAGCAGTACTTC | CASSIIAGSTYEQYF
- | TRBJ1-4 | TRBV6-1 | 15 | - | TGTGCCAGCAGTGAACGGACCTCAACTAATGAAAAACTGTTTTTT | CASSERTSTNEKLFF
- | TRBJ2-7 | TRBV29-1 | 14 | - | TGCAGCGTCAGCACGGGCGGGCCGACCTACGAGCAGTACTTC | CSVSTGGPTYEQYF
- | TRBJ2-5 | TRBV4-1 | 14 | - | TGCGCCAGCAGGGGCAGGGAGTGGATCGGGACCCAGTACTTC | CASRGREWIGTQYF
- | TRBJ2-1 | TRBV7-9 | 15 | - | TGTGCCAGCAGCCCTCCGTTGAGCTCCTACAATGAGCAGTTCTTC | CASSPPLSSYNEQFF
- | TRBJ2-5 | TRBV7-3 | 15 | - | TGTGCCAGCAGTTCCGGGGTTGGGGCCCAAGAGACCCAGTACTTC | CASSSGVGAQETQYF
TRBD2 | TRBJ2-1 | TRBV7-9 | 16 | - | TGTGCCAGCAGCCCCCGTAGCGGGGGTCCCTACAATGAGCAGTTCTTC | CASSPRSGGPYNEQFF
- | TRBJ2-7 | TRBV7-8 | 15 | few | TGTGCCAGCAGCTCGCTACGGGACACCTACTACGAGCAGTACTTC | CASSSLRDTYYEQYF
- | TRBJ1-6 | TRBV5-4 | 15 | - | TGTGCCAGCAGCTCGATGGGCGACGGGAATTCACCCCTCCACTTT | CASSSMGDGNSPLHF
- | TRBJ2-6 | TRBV15 | 16 | once | TGTGCCACCAGCAGTCTCTTTCTCGGGGGGCTGTACGTCCTGACTTTC | CATSSLFLGGLYVLTF
TRBD1 | TRBJ2-1 | TRBV7-2 | 15 | - | TGTGCCAGCACCCAAGGACAGGGTAAAACGGATGAGCAGTTCTTC | CASTQGQGKTDEQFF
- | TRBJ2-7 | TRBV15 | 14 | - | TGTGCCACCAGCAGAGTAGGGGGTGTATACGAGCAGTACTTC | CATSRVGGVYEQYF
TRBD2 | TRBJ2-4 | TRBV15 | 15 | many | TGTGCCACCAGCAGAGAGACTAGCGGGGGAAACATTCAGTACTTC | CATSRETSGGNIQYF
TRBD1 | TRBJ2-5 | TRBV13 | 15 | few | TGTGCCAGCAGTTTAGGGGGCGGGCAACAAGAGACCCAGTACTTC | CASSLGGGQQETQYF
- | TRBJ2-7 | TRBV11-2 | 15 | - | TGCGCCAGCAGCCAAGGTGTGGATAGCTCCTACGAGCAGTACTTC | CASSQGVDSSYEQYF
- | TRBJ1-1 | TRBV7-9 | 14 | many | TGTGCCAGCAGCTTAGGGGCGATGAACACTGAAGCTTTCTTT | CASSLGAMNTEAFF
- | TRBJ2-5 | TRBV11-3 | 11 | few | TGTGCCAGCAGCGACGGGAGGGACAGAAACTTC | CASSDGRDRNF
- | TRBJ2-1 | TRBV5-1 | 14 | once | TGCGCCAGCAGCCCCGTTTACCCGGAACAGGACCAGTTCTTC | CASSPVYPEQDQFF
- | TRBJ2-7 | TRBV7-9 | 14 | few | TGTGCCAGCAGCTCCTATACAGGGACCTACGAGCAGTACTTC | CASSSYTGTYEQYF
- | TRBJ1-1 | TRBV29-1 | 17 | once | TGCAGCGTTTTTGGGGTGCGGGATGTCAAGGAGGGCACTGAAGCTTTCTTT | CSVFGVRDVKEGTEAFF
TRBD1 | TRBJ2-5 | TRBV9 | 16 | - | TGTGCCAGCAGCGCGAATCTACAGGGGGATCAAGAGACCCAGTACTTC | CASSANLQGDQETQYF
- | TRBJ1-1 | TRBV5-1 | 14 | - | TGCGCCAGCAGCACTTTGTGGGCGAACACTGAAGCTTTCTTT | CASSTLWANTEAFF
TRBD1 | TRBJ1-3 | TRBV7-9 | 14 | - | TGTGCCAGCAGCTTGACAGGGATAGGAAACACCATATATTTT | CASSLTGIGNTIYF
TRBD1 | TRBJ1-2 | TRBV5-4 | 15 | - | TGTGCCAGCAGCTTGGGTGGGACAGATATTTATGGCTACACCTTC | CASSLGGTDIYGYTF
TRBD1 | TRBJ2-7 | TRBV29-1 | 11 | - | TGCAGCGTCTATGGGACAGAAGAGCAGTACTTC | CSVYGTEEQYF
- | TRBJ2-2 | TRBV7-3 | 14 | few | TGTGCCAGCAGGGCAGGGGCGAACACCGGGGAGCTGTTTTTT | CASRAGANTGELFF
- | TRBJ2-3 | TRBV5-4 | 15 | - | TGTGCCAGCAGCTTGGGTATTAGCGGCACAGATACGCAGTATTTT | CASSLGISGTDTQYF
TRBD2 | TRBJ2-7 | TRBV13 | 15 | once | TGTGCCAGCAGCCCTAGCGGGGAGGGGACCTACGAGCAGTACTTC | CASSPSGEGTYEQYF
- | TRBJ1-5 | TRBV7-9 | 14 | many | TGTGCCAGCAGCTTAGGCGCTTCGAATCAGCCCCAGCATTTT | CASSLGASNQPQHF
- | TRBJ1-1 | TRBV7-9 | 14 | - | TGTGCCAGCAGCTTCAGCGGCGGGACCACTGAAGCTTTCTTT | CASSFSGGTTEAFF
TRBD1 | TRBJ1-1 | TRBV4-2 | 16 | - | TGTGCCAGCAGCCAATTTATTCGGGACAGTGGCTCTGAAGCTTTCTTT | CASSQFIRDSGSEAFF
- | TRBJ2-1 | TRBV29-1 | 11 | few | TGCAGCGTTGTTGCGTACAATGAGCAGTTCTTC | CSVVAYNEQFF
- | TRBJ2-1 | TRBV29-1 | 11 | - | TGCAGCGTTGAAGATCTGAGTGAGCAGTTCTTC | CSVEDLSEQFF